The 6 T cell receptor beta chains below were found in one sample sequenced in a study of cytomegalovirus exposure and HLA in healthy donors. PCR involved 60 Vbeta and 13 Jbeta primers. The table came from immunoSEQ multiplex PCR; TCRdb's copy has only in-frame clones and leaves some out. Of 90,000 to 140,000 clones listed, under 85% are singletons. The specimen was PBMCs. These receptors all stem from a man aged 18 to 30 in good health and CMV-seronegative.

CDR3 residues: CSVVVRVSSYNEQFF. DNA of the CDR3: TGCAGCGTTGTAGTGAGGGTGTCATCCTACAATGAGCAGTTCTTC. The chain carries TRBV29-1 and TRBJ2-1; D possibly corresponds to TRBD2 (5 bases). CDR3 size: 15 residues. Germline-derived CDR1 and CDR2 are SQVTM and ANQGSEA. Trimming cost V 4 bases and J 1 base, with 14 bases left between them.

The rearrangement links TRBV28 to TRBJ1-2; TRBD1 matches 7 bases. V lost 6 bases, J lost 4 bases, and 11 bases stayed unmatched. Germline lookup yields CDR1 MDHEN and CDR2 SYDVKM. CDR3 length: 15 amino acids. CDR3 DNA sequence: TGTGCCAGCAGCTCCGGACAGGCAATCAGCTATGGCTACACCTTC. It encodes CASSSGQAISYGYTF.

The genes are TRBV5-1 and TRBJ2-7; 9 bases fit TRBD2. In germline, CDR1 is SGHRS, CDR2 YFSETQ. CDR3 length equals 14 residues. J gave up 0 bases and V 2 bases, and 0 bases lay outside the gene matches. CDR3 DNA: TGCGCCAGCAGCTTTAGCGGGAGCTCCTACGAGCAGTACTTC. It translates to CASSFSGSSYEQYF.

This clone was found once. The CDR3 is CASSRRETTEAFF. CDR3 bases: TGTGCCAGCAGCCGCCGGGAGACCACTGAAGCTTTCTTT. This chain connects TRBV6-5 to TRBJ1-1; unclear D gene. The ends were cut back, 6 bases at V and 4 bases at J, with 12 bases in the middle. CDR3 size: 13 residues. The germline gives CDR1 MNHEY, CDR2 SVGAGI.

The V call is TRBV19, the J call TRBJ2-7; 8 bases agree with TRBD1. The CDR3 loop spans 14 amino acids. V trimming: 5 bases; J trimming: 2 bases; junction bases outside the gene matches: 5. The V gene's germline CDR1 is LNHDA and CDR2 SQIVND (reference sequence). CDR3 bases: TGTGCCAGTAGTGCCGGGACAGGAGCCTACGAGCAGTACTTC. Translation: CASSAGTGAYEQYF.

The V gene is TRBV6-1, the J gene TRBJ2-7; D might be TRBD1 (6 bases). The V gene lost 2 bases and the J gene lost 3 bases, with 14 bases spanning the gap. This CDR3 has 15 residues. CDR1 is MNHNS and CDR2 is SASEGT in the germline V gene. In nucleotides, the CDR3 is TGTGCCAGCAGTGAAAATCCAGGGGACAACTACGAGCAGTACTTC. Translated: CASSENPGDNYEQYF.